Reported below is one T cell receptor (beta chain). Its target is unknown. Generated by immunoSEQ multiplex PCR, the TCRdb table keeps only in-frame clones and is missing some. The sample holds nearly 80,000 clones; 70% to 90% are singletons and the top ten take less than 4.5%. This entry belongs to a study of OX40 agonist ivuxolimab in advanced cancers. At the level of the study: Three patients responded partially, comprising one with hepatocellular carcinoma and two with cutaneous melanoma.

The CDR3 runs 11 residues. Germline values: CDR1 WNHNN, CDR2 SYGVQD (reference sequence). Trimming left V 3 bases short and J 9 bases short, with 6 bases between. General study results and limits: Clonal expansion by week 6 occurred in CD4+ and CD8+ blood T cells (at 0.1 to 3.0 mg/kg). Patients who responded partially at 0.1-3.0 mg/kg showed clonal expansion ranking among the lowest.

The source is an adult with an advanced solid tumor such as melanoma, head and neck, liver or kidney cancer. The rearrangement links TRBV10-1 to TRBJ2-1; D remains unclear. This material consisted of CD4+ or CD8+ T cells sorted from blood, taken in a trial of the OX40 agonist ivuxolimab. The CDR3 loop reads CASSDTREQFF. For the CDR3, the DNA is TGCGCCAGCAGTGATACGCGTGAGCAGTTCTTC.